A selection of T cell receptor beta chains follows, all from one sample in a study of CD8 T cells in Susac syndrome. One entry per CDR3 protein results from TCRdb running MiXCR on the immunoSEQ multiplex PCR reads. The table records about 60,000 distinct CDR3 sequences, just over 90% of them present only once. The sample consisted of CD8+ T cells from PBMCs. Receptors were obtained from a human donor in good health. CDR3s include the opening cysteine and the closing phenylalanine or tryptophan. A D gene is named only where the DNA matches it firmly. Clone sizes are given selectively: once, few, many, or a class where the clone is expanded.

DNA: TGTGCCAGCAGCTTCAGCACAAAAGGACAGGGTTACGAGCAGTACTTC; CDR3: CASSFSTKGQGYEQYF; V: TRBV7-9; size: -; D: TRBD1; length: 16; J: TRBJ2-7
DNA: TGTGCCAGCAGCTTGGGTTCTATTAACTATGGCTACACCTTC; CDR3: CASSLGSINYGYTF; V: TRBV5-4; size: -; D: -; length: 14; J: TRBJ1-2
DNA: TGTGCCTTTGGGAGCCGATCCAGAAAAACCTCCTACAATGAGCAGTTCTTC; CDR3: CAFGSRSRKTSYNEQFF; V: TRBV24-1; size: -; D: -; length: 17; J: TRBJ2-1
DNA: TGTGCCAGCAGCGAAAAAGCGAGCGACTTGAACACCGGGGAGCTGTTTTTT; CDR3: CASSEKASDLNTGELFF; V: TRBV21-1; size: -; D: -; length: 17; J: TRBJ2-2
DNA: TGTGCCAGCAGCCAAGATGGGGGGCCCACTGAAGCTTTCTTT; CDR3: CASSQDGGPTEAFF; V: TRBV4-2; size: -; D: -; length: 14; J: TRBJ1-1
DNA: TGCGCCAGCAGCTTCGACAGAGCCCAAGAGACCCAGTACTTC; CDR3: CASSFDRAQETQYF; V: TRBV4-1; size: -; D: -; length: 14; J: TRBJ2-5
DNA: TGTGCCAGTAGTGGCAACAAGATTGGGGACGAGCAGTACTTC; CDR3: CASSGNKIGDEQYF; V: TRBV27; size: -; D: -; length: 14; J: TRBJ2-7
DNA: TGTGCCAGCAGTTTGCTAACTAGCGGGGTGATCTACGAGCAGTACTTC; CDR3: CASSLLTSGVIYEQYF; V: TRBV27; size: -; D: TRBD2; length: 16; J: TRBJ2-7
DNA: TGTGCCAGCAGCCCCGACGCGGGTCCCCTGGGGACTGAAGCTTTCTTT; CDR3: CASSPDAGPLGTEAFF; V: TRBV7-3; size: -; D: -; length: 16; J: TRBJ1-1
DNA: TGCGCCAGCAGCCAAGATGTCGGGGCAGCCTACGAGCAGTACTTC; CDR3: CASSQDVGAAYEQYF; V: TRBV4-1; size: -; D: -; length: 15; J: TRBJ2-7
DNA: TGTGCCACCCAGGGAGGCTCCTACAATGAGCAGTTCTTC; CDR3: CATQGGSYNEQFF; V: TRBV2; size: -; D: -; length: 13; J: TRBJ2-1
DNA: TGTGCCAGCAATTCAGGGGGAGGAAGCAATCAGCCCCAGCATTTT; CDR3: CASNSGGGSNQPQHF; V: TRBV5-6; size: -; D: TRBD1; length: 15; J: TRBJ1-5
DNA: TGTGCCAGCAATCCCGGGAGTAGCAATCAGCCCCAGCATTTT; CDR3: CASNPGSSNQPQHF; V: TRBV12-3/TRBV12-4; size: -; D: -; length: 14; J: TRBJ1-5
DNA: TGCAGTGCAAGGGACCTGAACAGGGGGCTAGGGCAGCCCCAGCATTTT; CDR3: CSARDLNRGLGQPQHF; V: TRBV20-1; size: -; D: TRBD1; length: 16; J: TRBJ1-5
DNA: TGTGCCAGCAGTTCCGGGACAGGGTGGCTCGGGGAGACCCAGTACTTC; CDR3: CASSSGTGWLGETQYF; V: TRBV12-3/TRBV12-4; size: -; D: TRBD1; length: 16; J: TRBJ2-5
DNA: TGTGCCAGCAGCCAAGAACAGGGTTCTGGCAATCAGCCCCAGCATTTT; CDR3: CASSQEQGSGNQPQHF; V: TRBV4-2; size: -; D: -; length: 16; J: TRBJ1-5
DNA: TGCGCCAGCAGCTTGGAGTGGCGGCTAGGGGACGTAGGGACTGAAGCTTTCTTT; CDR3: CASSLEWRLGDVGTEAFF; V: TRBV5-1; size: -; D: -; length: 18; J: TRBJ1-1
DNA: TGTGCCAGCAGCCCGGGAGCAGAAAACACTGAAGCTTTCTTT; CDR3: CASSPGAENTEAFF; V: TRBV5-6; size: -; D: -; length: 14; J: TRBJ1-1
DNA: TGTGCCAGCAGTTCCTCTAGCGGGGCCGGAGATACGCAGTATTTT; CDR3: CASSSSSGAGDTQYF; V: TRBV27; size: -; D: TRBD2; length: 15; J: TRBJ2-3
DNA: TGTGCCAGCCGACCCAGCGGGGGTGCCCTCGAGGACGAGCAGTACTTC; CDR3: CASRPSGGALEDEQYF; V: TRBV6-1; size: -; D: TRBD2; length: 16; J: TRBJ2-7
DNA: TGTGCCAGCAGCTTAGGACAAAGCTCCTACGAGCAGTACTTC; CDR3: CASSLGQSSYEQYF; V: TRBV7-6; size: -; D: -; length: 14; J: TRBJ2-7
DNA: TGTGCCAGCAGTTTGTCAGGAGACCAAGAGACCCAGTACTTC; CDR3: CASSLSGDQETQYF; V: TRBV12-3/TRBV12-4; size: -; D: -; length: 14; J: TRBJ2-5
DNA: TGTGCCAGCAGTCGACAGGAGTTCTACGAGCAGTACTTC; CDR3: CASSRQEFYEQYF; V: TRBV25-1; size: -; D: -; length: 13; J: TRBJ2-7
DNA: TGTGCCAGCAGTTACGAGGGAGGCTATGGCTACACCTTC; CDR3: CASSYEGGYGYTF; V: TRBV6-2/TRBV6-3; size: few; D: -; length: 13; J: TRBJ1-2
DNA: TGCAGCGTTGAAGTGAAGGCTAGCGGGGGGCACGAGACCCAGTACTTC; CDR3: CSVEVKASGGHETQYF; V: TRBV29-1; size: -; D: TRBD2; length: 16; J: TRBJ2-5
DNA: TGCAGCGTTGAGGGGACCTCCTACGAGCAGTACTTC; CDR3: CSVEGTSYEQYF; V: TRBV29-1; size: -; D: -; length: 12; J: TRBJ2-7
DNA: TGTGCCAGCAGCGTAGGCCTTCCCTCTAACTATGGCTACACCTTC; CDR3: CASSVGLPSNYGYTF; V: TRBV9; size: -; D: -; length: 15; J: TRBJ1-2
DNA: TGTGCCAGCAGCTTGGGGACAAGCTCCTACGAGCAGTACTTC; CDR3: CASSLGTSSYEQYF; V: TRBV5-6; size: -; D: -; length: 14; J: TRBJ2-7
DNA: TGTGCCAGCAGTTCTGGGGACTCCCCGAGGGTTGGCTACACCTTC; CDR3: CASSSGDSPRVGYTF; V: TRBV5-4; size: -; D: -; length: 15; J: TRBJ1-2
DNA: TGTGCCAGCAGCCAAGACGGCATGCTAGCGGGGGCCTACAATGAGCAGTTCTTC; CDR3: CASSQDGMLAGAYNEQFF; V: TRBV14; size: -; D: TRBD2; length: 18; J: TRBJ2-1
DNA: TGTGCCAGCAGCCAAGATATAGGGACAGGGAGGAATGAGCAGTTCTTC; CDR3: CASSQDIGTGRNEQFF; V: TRBV14; size: -; D: TRBD1; length: 16; J: TRBJ2-1
DNA: TGTGCCAGCAGCCCCGGGACAGGGTTTATTCAGTACTTC; CDR3: CASSPGTGFIQYF; V: TRBV6-5; size: -; D: TRBD1; length: 13; J: TRBJ2-4
DNA: TGCGCCAGCAGCCAGTACGACAGGGATACTGAAGCTTTCTTT; CDR3: CASSQYDRDTEAFF; V: TRBV4-1; size: -; D: TRBD1; length: 14; J: TRBJ1-1
DNA: TGTGCCAGCAACCAGGGGGTTTTGGAGACCCAGTACTTC; CDR3: CASNQGVLETQYF; V: TRBV12-3/TRBV12-4; size: -; D: TRBD1; length: 13; J: TRBJ2-5
DNA: TGTGCCAGCAGTAACCCCCAGGGGGGAACAGATACGCAGTATTTT; CDR3: CASSNPQGGTDTQYF; V: TRBV6-6; size: -; D: -; length: 15; J: TRBJ2-3
DNA: TGTGCCAGCAGCCCTACTAGCGGGGGGGGTGAGACCCAGTACTTC; CDR3: CASSPTSGGGETQYF; V: TRBV5-5; size: -; D: TRBD2; length: 15; J: TRBJ2-5
DNA: TGTGCCAGCAGCCTCTGGCGGGGGGGACACGAGCAGTACTTC; CDR3: CASSLWRGGHEQYF; V: TRBV6-5; size: once; D: TRBD2; length: 14; J: TRBJ2-7
DNA: TGTGCCAGCAGCTTAACGTACGGGGCTGGCACTGAAGCTTTCTTT; CDR3: CASSLTYGAGTEAFF; V: TRBV7-3; size: -; D: -; length: 15; J: TRBJ1-1
DNA: TGTGCCAGCAGCTCCCGATCCGGCAGAGATGGCTACACCTTC; CDR3: CASSSRSGRDGYTF; V: TRBV7-9; size: once; D: -; length: 14; J: TRBJ1-2
DNA: TGTGCCTGGGTTCCAAGGGGAAGGGACACAGATACGCAGTATTTT; CDR3: CAWVPRGRDTDTQYF; V: TRBV30; size: -; D: -; length: 15; J: TRBJ2-3
DNA: TGTGCCAGCAGCTCCTTAGCGGGGGGATGGACCCAGTACTTC; CDR3: CASSSLAGGWTQYF; V: TRBV9; size: -; D: TRBD2; length: 14; J: TRBJ2-5
DNA: TGTGCCAGCACCCCCTGGGCAGGGAACACCGGGGAGCTGTTTTTT; CDR3: CASTPWAGNTGELFF; V: TRBV12-3/TRBV12-4; size: -; D: -; length: 15; J: TRBJ2-2
DNA: TGTGCCAGCAGCTTTAGCGGGGGCCAGAGTGAGCAGTTCTTC; CDR3: CASSFSGGQSEQFF; V: TRBV11-2; size: -; D: TRBD2; length: 14; J: TRBJ2-1
DNA: TGCGCCAGCAGTAAAGGGAATCCGTTAGATGGCTACACCTTC; CDR3: CASSKGNPLDGYTF; V: TRBV5-1; size: -; D: -; length: 14; J: TRBJ1-2
DNA: TGTGCCAGTACGGAGGACAGCTACGAGCAGTACTTC; CDR3: CASTEDSYEQYF; V: TRBV2; size: -; D: -; length: 12; J: TRBJ2-7
DNA: TGTGCCAGCAGTCGATCGACGGTTGCTAATGAAAAACTGTTTTTT; CDR3: CASSRSTVANEKLFF; V: TRBV6-2/TRBV6-3; size: -; D: -; length: 15; J: TRBJ1-4
DNA: TGTGCCAGCAGTCAACCATTCCGGACAGGGAGCTCCTACGAGCAGTACTTC; CDR3: CASSQPFRTGSSYEQYF; V: TRBV6-1; size: -; D: TRBD1; length: 17; J: TRBJ2-7
DNA: TGCGCCAGCAGCCAAGTGGCTTCGGTAGCGGGGGACTACGAGCAGTACTTC; CDR3: CASSQVASVAGDYEQYF; V: TRBV4-1; size: -; D: TRBD2; length: 17; J: TRBJ2-7
DNA: TGTGCCAGCAGTTATCCAGGAATGCCCCAAGAGACCCAGTACTTC; CDR3: CASSYPGMPQETQYF; V: TRBV6-5; size: -; D: -; length: 15; J: TRBJ2-5
DNA: TGTGCCAGCAGCCCGAGGCCCGATTTCTACTACGAGCAGTACTTC; CDR3: CASSPRPDFYYEQYF; V: TRBV7-2; size: -; D: -; length: 15; J: TRBJ2-7
DNA: TGTGCCAGCAGCCAAGAACGACGGGGGGGCGTCCCCTACGAGCAGTACTTC; CDR3: CASSQERRGGVPYEQYF; V: TRBV3-1; size: -; D: TRBD2; length: 17; J: TRBJ2-7
DNA: TGTGCCAGCAGCTTAGGACAGGTCAAGGGTGAGCAGTTCTTC; CDR3: CASSLGQVKGEQFF; V: TRBV7-9; size: once; D: -; length: 14; J: TRBJ2-1
DNA: TGTGCCAGTAGTATTAAAGGGTGGCAGCCCCAGCATTTT; CDR3: CASSIKGWQPQHF; V: TRBV19; size: -; D: -; length: 13; J: TRBJ1-5